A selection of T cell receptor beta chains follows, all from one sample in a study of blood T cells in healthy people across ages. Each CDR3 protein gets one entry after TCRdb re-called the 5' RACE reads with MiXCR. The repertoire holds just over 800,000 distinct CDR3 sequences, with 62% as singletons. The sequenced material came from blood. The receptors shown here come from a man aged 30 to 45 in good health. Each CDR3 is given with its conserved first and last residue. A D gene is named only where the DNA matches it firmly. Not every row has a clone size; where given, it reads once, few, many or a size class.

CDR3 protein: CASSPEGQGPYNEQFF
CDR3 DNA: TGTGCCAGCAGTCCAGAGGGACAGGGCCCCTACAATGAGCAGTTCTTC
J gene: TRBJ2-1
D gene: TRBD1
clone size: few
V gene: TRBV28

CDR3 protein: CASSFPRQVDEQFF
CDR3 DNA: TGTGCCAGCAGTTTCCCCAGACAAGTAGATGAGCAGTTCTTC
J gene: TRBJ2-1
D gene: NA
clone size: NA
V gene: TRBV28

CDR3 protein: CSARDLGKGGLLIYEQYF
CDR3 DNA: TGCAGTGCTAGAGATCTTGGGAAGGGGGGTTTGTTGATCTACGAGCAGTACTTC
J gene: TRBJ2-7
D gene: NA
clone size: NA
V gene: TRBV20-1

CDR3 protein: CASSMGLAGGPRSAQYF
CDR3 DNA: TGTGCCAGCAGTATGGGACTAGCGGGGGGGCCACGGTCGGCCCAGTACTTC
J gene: TRBJ2-5
D gene: TRBD2
clone size: NA
V gene: TRBV7-2

CDR3 protein: CASSLERNLYSPLHF
CDR3 DNA: TGTGCCAGCAGCTTAGAGCGTAACCTCTATTCACCCCTCCACTTT
J gene: TRBJ1-6
D gene: NA
clone size: NA
V gene: TRBV7-2

CDR3 protein: CASSGTSGSLSYEQYF
CDR3 DNA: TGTGCCAGCAGCGGGACTAGCGGTTCCCTTTCCTACGAGCAGTACTTC
J gene: TRBJ2-7
D gene: TRBD2
clone size: NA
V gene: TRBV2

CDR3 protein: CASSQEGLLQGYEQYF
CDR3 DNA: TGCGCCAGCAGCCAAGAGGGACTGCTCCAGGGCTACGAGCAGTACTTC
J gene: TRBJ2-7
D gene: NA
clone size: few
V gene: TRBV5-1

CDR3 protein: CVTGVYNEQFF
CDR3 DNA: TGTGTCACGGGGGTTTACAATGAGCAGTTCTTC
J gene: TRBJ2-1
D gene: NA
clone size: few
V gene: TRBV27

CDR3 protein: CASSKGRTYEQYF
CDR3 DNA: TGTGCCAGCAGCAAGGGCAGAACCTACGAGCAGTACTTC
J gene: TRBJ2-7
D gene: NA
clone size: NA
V gene: TRBV6-5

CDR3 protein: CASSQTHLGQAYSYEQYF
CDR3 DNA: TGCGCCAGCAGCCAAACCCACCTAGGACAGGCGTATTCCTACGAGCAGTACTTC
J gene: TRBJ2-7
D gene: TRBD1
clone size: few
V gene: TRBV4-3